A single sample is the source of the 24 T cell receptor beta chains below, sequenced in a study of blood T cell repertoires in COVID-19. The repertoire was sequenced with immunoSEQ multiplex PCR; TCRdb's copy has only in-frame clones and lacks some. The sample has roughly 140,000 clones; approximately 90% are singletons. Sequencing was carried out using peripheral blood. All receptors derive from a woman aged 70-85 years with acute or convalescent COVID-19.

This clone appeared once. The V call is TRBV7-9, the J call TRBJ2-7, with TRBD1 as a possible D gene (7 bases). The germline V gene has CDR1 SEHNR and CDR2 FQNEAQ (reference sequence). This CDR3 comprises 14 residues. V was clipped by 3 bases and J by 4 bases, with 13 bases between them. The CDR3 loop is CASSFGGRGYEQYF. CDR3 DNA sequence: TGTGCCAGCAGCTTCGGGGGCAGGGGGTACGAGCAGTACTTC. The complete variable domain, with remaining parts taken from reference TRBV7-9 and TRBJ2-7, reads DTGVSQNPRHKITKRGQNVTFRCDPISEHNRLYWYRQTLGQGPEFLTYFQNEAQLEKSRLLSDRFSAERPKGSFSTLEIQRTEQGDSAMYLCASSFGGRGYEQYFGPGTRLTVT.

A few counts support this clone. The DNA for the CDR3 is TGTGCCAGCAGCTTAACTAGCTACAGCACAGATACGCAGTATTTT. It encodes CASSLTSYSTDTQYF. This sequence joins TRBV7-3 and TRBJ2-3; D not certain. Germline CDR1 is SGHTA and CDR2 is FQGTGA. CDR3 size: 15 residues. The ends were cut back, 0 bases at V and 0 bases at J, with 7 bases in the middle.

V usage is TRBV25-1 and J usage is TRBJ2-7; maybe TRBD2 (6 bases). From germline, CDR1 is MGHDK and CDR2 SYGVNS. CDR3 length equals 13 residues. The ends were cut back, 10 bases at V and 3 bases at J, with 16 bases in the middle. The CDR3 DNA follows: TGTGCCACCTCCCGGGACTTCATCTACGAGCAGTACTTC. This codes for CATSRDFIYEQYF.

J is TRBJ1-1 and V is TRBV7-6, with D possibly TRBD1 on 6 matching bases. The V and J ends lost 2 bases and 3 bases respectively, with 19 bases between them. Germline CDR1 and CDR2: SGHVS and FNYEAQ. The CDR3 runs to 17 residues. DNA of the CDR3: TGTGCCAGCAGCTTACAGCCCCAAGGGGGGAGGGACACTGAAGCTTTCTTT. Translation: CASSLQPQGGRDTEAFF.

The chain couples TRBV3-1 (or the pseudogene TRBV3-2) to TRBJ1-2; D is unclear. Germline V CDR1 and CDR2: LGHDT, YNNKEL (reference sequence). The CDR3 totals 13 residues. V was clipped by 0 bases and J by 4 bases, with 6 bases between them. The CDR3 sequence: CASSQDMSYGYTF. In DNA, the CDR3 is TGTGCCAGCAGCCAAGATATGTCCTATGGCTACACCTTC.

CDR3 sequence (DNA): TGTGCCAGTAGGCTTGGGGACTTAGGCTACACCTTC. Its protein is CASRLGDLGYTF. The V gene is TRBV19, the J gene TRBJ1-2, with D perhaps TRBD1 (5 bases). CDR1 and CDR2 (germline): LNHDA, SQIVND (reference sequence). The CDR3 contains 12 residues. V dropped 6 bases and J dropped 8 bases, with 13 bases sitting between them.

The genes are TRBV24-1 and TRBJ2-3; TRBD1 might be the D (5 bases). Germline lookup yields CDR1 KGHDR and CDR2 SFDVKD. The V end was cut by 6 bases, the J end by 3 bases, with 15 bases between. This CDR3 is built from 15 residues. The CDR3 DNA reads TGTGCCACCAGTCAGGGTCCTAGGGGAACAGATACGCAGTATTTT. Translated, it gives CATSQGPRGTDTQYF.

J is TRBJ2-2 and V is TRBV2; tentatively, D is TRBD2 (5 bases). The germline V and J ends were trimmed by 5 bases and 4 bases, with 11 bases remaining between them. Germline-derived CDR1 and CDR2 are SNHLY and FYNNEI. CDR3 size: 14 residues. CDR3 bases: TGTGCCAGCAGTCCGCAGAGGGCCACCGGGGAGCTGTTTTTT. Translation: CASSPQRATGELFF.

V and J are TRBV7-9 and TRBJ1-3, with 7 bases aligning to TRBD1. The length of the CDR3 is 15 residues. The V segment lost 5 bases and the J segment 0 bases; nucleotides outside the gene matches: 4. Germline lookup yields CDR1 SEHNR and CDR2 FQNEAQ (reference sequence). The chain's CDR3 is CASSRTGASGNTIYF. The DNA for the CDR3 is TGTGCCAGCAGCCGGACAGGAGCCTCTGGAAACACCATATATTTT. Based on the CDR3 plus reference TRBV7-9 and TRBJ1-3, the full variable domain is DTGVSQNPRHKITKRGQNVTFRCDPISEHNRLYWYRQTLGQGPEFLTYFQNEAQLEKSRLLSDRFSAERPKGSFSTLEIQRTEQGDSAMYLCASSRTGASGNTIYFGEGSWLTVV.

This chain connects TRBV11-1 to TRBJ2-7; 7 bases are a match to TRBD2. The germline V gene encodes CDR1 SGHAT and CDR2 FQDESV (reference sequence). The CDR3 loop spans 13 amino acids. With 5 bases clipped from V and 7 bases from J, the junction kept 8 bases outside the gene matches. CDR3 protein: CASSGKGGREQYV. CDR3 nucleotides: TGTGCCAGCAGCGGTAAGGGAGGGAGGGAGCAGTACGTC.

The V call is TRBV2, the J call TRBJ1-2; D remains unclear. Trimming pared 7 bases from V and 8 bases from J, leaving 17 bases between. The CDR3 spans 13 residues. Germline assignment: CDR1 SNHLY and CDR2 FYNNEI. The CDR3 DNA sequence: TGTGCCAGCACAGACTCTCCCTCTGGGGGCTACACCTTC. It codes for CASTDSPSGGYTF.

The CDR3 DNA sequence: TGTGCCACCAGCAGAGACAGGGGCTACGAGCAGTACGTC. Translation gives CATSRDRGYEQYV. The chain uses TRBV15 and TRBJ2-7; D is possibly TRBD1 (6 bases). The CDR3 extends over 13 amino acids. With 0 bases removed from V and 3 bases from J, the gap between germline ends came to 6 bases. CDR1 and CDR2 (germline): LNHNV, YYDKDF (reference sequence).

This chain links TRBV5-4 with TRBJ2-3, with 9 nucleotides matching TRBD2. Germline trimming cut 7 bases from V and 2 bases from J; bases unmatched to any gene: 14. Per the germline V gene, CDR1 is SGHNT and CDR2 is YYREEE (reference sequence). The length of the CDR3 is 17 residues. In DNA, the CDR3 is TGTGCCAGCGGCCAGGGAAACAGCGGGGGGCCCACAGATACGCAGTATTTT. This sequence encodes CASGQGNSGGPTDTQYF.

The gene calls are TRBV19 and TRBJ2-1; D remains unclear. Deletions cut 9 bases from V and 7 bases from J, with 7 bases between. Germline-derived CDR1 and CDR2 are LNHDA and SQIVND (reference sequence). CDR3 length: 10 amino acids. The CDR3 region is CASGWNEQFF. The DNA of the CDR3 is TGTGCCAGCGGGTGGAATGAGCAGTTCTTC. Combining the CDR3 with reference TRBV19 and TRBJ2-1 gives the whole variable domain DGGITQSPKYLFRKEGQNVTLSCEQNLNHDAMYWYRQDPGQGLRLIYYSQIVNDFQKGDIAEGYSVSREKKESFPLTVTSAQKNPTAFYLCASGWNEQFFGPGTRLTVL.

The chain employs TRBV29-1 and TRBJ1-2, with D hard to call. Germline lookup yields CDR1 SQVTM and CDR2 ANQGSEA. The CDR3 sequence is 14 residues long. V was clipped by 3 bases and J by 6 bases, with 17 bases between them. The CDR3 region is CSVEADLYWHGYTF. CDR3 DNA: TGCAGCGTTGAGGCGGACTTGTATTGGCATGGCTACACCTTC.

Points on this clone: One end of the junction varies from germline; a read error may be responsible. The chain uses TRBV7-2 and TRBJ2-3; unclear D gene. CDR3 length: 15 residues. Germline V gene lookup returns CDR1 SGHTA and CDR2 FQGNSA. DNA for the CDR3: TGTGCCAGCAGCTTTTATACCAGTGGCACGGATACGCAGTATTTT. Translating gives CASSFYTSGTDTQYF.

The chain employs TRBV5-1 and TRBJ2-1; D is perhaps TRBD2 (7 bases). The CDR3 sequence is 16 residues long. V gave up 4 bases and J gave up 0 bases, with 14 bases separating them. Germline values: CDR1 SGHRS, CDR2 YFSETQ. DNA for the CDR3: TGCGCCAGCAGCCCCGGGGGGCAGAGCTCCTACAATGAGCAGTTCTTC. It translates to CASSPGGQSSYNEQFF.

This chain links TRBV3-1 (or the pseudogene TRBV3-2) with TRBJ2-6; D may be TRBD2 (5 bases). The CDR3 runs 17 residues. CDR1 is LGHDT, CDR2 YNNKEL, per germline (reference sequence). V was cut by 2 bases and J by 2 bases, with 13 bases left in between. CDR3 in amino acids: CASSQRRAQPGANVLTF. The CDR3 nucleotides read TGTGCCAGCAGCCAAAGGCGGGCCCAACCTGGGGCCAACGTCCTGACTTTC.

The chain links TRBV5-1 to TRBJ1-4, with a possible D match to TRBD1 (6 bases). The CDR3 has 14 residues. V dropped 0 bases and J dropped 8 bases, with 11 bases sitting between them. Per the germline V gene, CDR1 is SGHRS and CDR2 is YFSETQ. The CDR3 is CASSLAGDNEKLFF. The CDR3 DNA is TGCGCCAGCAGCTTGGCAGGGGACAACGAAAAACTGTTTTTT.

The J gene is TRBJ1-6, the V gene TRBV7-2; no clear D. The CDR3 has 16 residues. Germline V gives CDR1 SGHTA, CDR2 FQGNSA. Trimming took 0 bases from V and 7 from J, leaving 13 bases between them. CDR3 protein: CASSLAPGIGNSPLHF. CDR3 DNA sequence: TGTGCCAGCAGCTTAGCCCCCGGGATTGGGAATTCACCCCTCCACTTT.

The chain recombines TRBV19 with TRBJ1-3; D perhaps matches TRBD1 (5 bases). With 9 bases removed from V and 0 bases from J, the gap between germline ends came to 9 bases. Germline V lookup: CDR1 LNHDA, CDR2 SQIVND (reference sequence). The CDR3 loop spans 13 amino acids. The CDR3 loop is CASRQNSGNTIYF. The CDR3 DNA reads TGTGCCAGCCGACAGAACTCTGGAAACACCATATATTTT. Variable domain in full (rest from reference TRBV19 and TRBJ1-3): DGGITQSPKYLFRKEGQNVTLSCEQNLNHDAMYWYRQDPGQGLRLIYYSQIVNDFQKGDIAEGYSVSREKKESFPLTVTSAQKNPTAFYLCASRQNSGNTIYFGEGSWLTVV.

This CDR3 is CGAGRNEKLFF. CDR3 nucleotide sequence: TGTGGGGCAGGGAGGAATGAAAAACTGTTTTTT. This chain links TRBV28 with TRBJ1-4; possible D gene TRBD1, 5 bases. The CDR3 contains 11 residues. The V gene's germline CDR1 is MDHEN and CDR2 SYDVKM.

This clone was recorded once. The V gene is TRBV5-6, the J gene TRBJ1-6; 7 bases align to TRBD1. The V segment lost 0 bases and the J segment 10 bases; nucleotides outside the gene matches: 10. The CDR3 totals 16 residues. Germline V lookup: CDR1 SGHDT, CDR2 YYEEEE. CDR3 sequence reads: CASSLAGGQAPSPLHF. In nucleotides, the CDR3 is TGTGCCAGCAGCTTGGCCGGTGGACAGGCGCCGTCACCCCTCCACTTT. Full variable domain (missing parts from reference TRBV5-6 and TRBJ1-6): DAGVTQSPTHLIKTRGQQVTLRCSPKSGHDTVSWYQQALGQGPQFIFQYYEEEERQRGNFPDRFSGHQFPNYSSELNVNALLLGDSALYLCASSLAGGQAPSPLHFGNGTRLTVT.

This chain links TRBV6-6 with TRBJ2-5, with 9 bases lining up with TRBD1. CDR3 length: 17 residues. Germline CDR1 reads MNHNY; CDR2 reads SVGAGI (reference sequence). V was pared by 5 bases and J by 5 bases, with 15 bases of the junction left unmatched. The DNA of the CDR3 is TGTGCCAGCAGTCGAGGGACCGGGACAGGGATTTCGGAGACCCAGTACTTC. Its translation: CASSRGTGTGISETQYF.